The TCR beta chain under discussion was sequenced for a study of blood T cell repertoires in COVID-19. J gave up 8 bases and V 0 bases, and 4 bases lay outside the gene matches. Germline CDR1 reads MNHEY; CDR2 reads SVGEGT. CDR3 size: 14 residues. Some clones are missing from TCRdb's copy, which holds only in-frame ones; the method was immunoSEQ multiplex PCR. Here the sample spans about 250,000 clones, around nine tenths being singletons. This sequence originates from an older man with acute or convalescent COVID-19. The sample taken for sequencing was peripheral blood. This chain uses TRBV6-2 or TRBV6-3 with TRBJ2-4; 7 bases fit TRBD1. The CDR3, as DNA: TGTGCCAGCAGTTACTCGAGACAGGGACACATTCAGTACTTC. This translates into CASSYSRQGHIQYF.